In its sample, the clone carrying this TCR beta chain ranks as medium-sized. Its antigen is undetermined. The data are from a study of early stage breast cancer tumors. Study background: About 80% of the 16 invasive tumors were ER+, PR+ and HER2-.

Study observations and caveats: Tumor and normal breast were distinguished via blood comparison in about 90% of the 16 patients. Commonly generated sequences made up most enriched TCRB sequences shared between patients. Tumors had roughly 2.5-fold higher T cell density and higher clonality than adjacent normal breast tissue.

The CDR3 consists of 13 residues. With 8 bases removed from V and 7 bases from J, the gap between germline ends came to 18 bases. Germline CDR1 reads SNHLY; CDR2 reads FYNNEI. Profiling relied on immunoSEQ multiplex PCR, and the TCRdb table lists in-frame clones only, not all of them. The sample lists about 41,000 clones, around 73% occurring once. The rearrangement uses TRBV2 and TRBJ2-7; the D gene is possibly TRBD2 (6 bases). Sequences were obtained from blood. The sequence was obtained from a person aged 50 to 59 with breast cancer. CDR3 sequence reads: CASCGTGHGEQYV. The CDR3 bases are TGTGCCAGCTGCGGGACGGGGCATGGGGAGCAGTACGTC.